A selection of T cell receptor beta chains follows, all from one sample in a study of T-cell memory formation after mild COVID-19. TCRdb re-called the 5' RACE reads through MiXCR, storing one row per CDR3 protein. The sample includes more than 200,000 distinct CDR3 sequences, less than 20% of them seen just once. Input material: PBMCs or a T cell subset sorted from them (not recorded which). These receptors originate from a man aged 18 to 35 who had mild COVID-19 (a few samples of this study predate the infection). Cell type and time point are not known. The CDR3 runs from the conserved cysteine through the conserved F or W. The D gene is left open where the match is weak. Some rows have no size entry. The others give once, few or many, or a class for an expanded clone.

TRBD2 | few | TRBJ2-1 | TRBV10-3 | TGTGCCATCAAGAGCGGGGGGGCCGATGAGCAGTTCTTC | CAIKSGGADEQFF
NA | NA | TRBJ1-5 | TRBV6-2/TRBV6-3 | TGTGCCAGCAGTTCCGCGGGGGATATCGTTCAGCCCCAGCATTTT | CASSSAGDIVQPQHF
NA | few | TRBJ1-3 | TRBV9 | TGTGCCAGCGGGTTGCGAAACACCATATATTTT | CASGLRNTIYF
TRBD2 | many | TRBJ2-1 | TRBV6-2/TRBV6-3 | TGTGCCAGCAGTTACTTGCGGGGGGACTCCTACAATGAGCAGTTCTTC | CASSYLRGDSYNEQFF
TRBD2 | NA | TRBJ2-3 | TRBV12-3/TRBV12-4 | TGTGCCAGCAGTACGGGACTAGCGGGTCCATGGGGAGATACGCAGTATTTT | CASSTGLAGPWGDTQYF
NA | NA | TRBJ2-1 | TRBV12-3/TRBV12-4 | TGTGCCAGCGGCCTCAGACGGCTGAATGAGCAGTTCTTC | CASGLRRLNEQFF
NA | NA | TRBJ2-5 | TRBV5-1 | TGCGCCAGCAGCTTCATTTCGGGGCAGACCCAGTACTTC | CASSFISGQTQYF
NA | few | TRBJ2-5 | TRBV5-1 | TGCGCCAGCAGCTTGGCCTTTTCACGGGAAGAGACCCAGTACTTC | CASSLAFSREETQYF
TRBD1 | few | TRBJ1-4 | TRBV20-1 | TGCAGTGCTCTTCCGAGGGACAGGGATCTGCGGGGTAATGAAAAACTGTTTTTT | CSALPRDRDLRGNEKLFF
NA | NA | TRBJ1-4 | TRBV5-1 | TGCGCCAGCAGCGTCCAGGGCCTTGCTAATGAAAAACTGTTTTTT | CASSVQGLANEKLFF
NA | NA | TRBJ2-2 | TRBV7-3 | TGTGCCAGCAGGCGGGGAAGTACCGGGGAGCTGTTTTTT | CASRRGSTGELFF
NA | many | TRBJ1-1 | TRBV7-9 | TGTGCCAGCAGCGCCCGCACGAACACTGAAGCTTTCTTT | CASSARTNTEAFF
NA | few | TRBJ1-1 | TRBV19 | TGTGCCAGTAGTCATGGGACCGTTATGAACACTGAAGCTTTCTTT | CASSHGTVMNTEAFF
NA | once | TRBJ1-1 | TRBV5-1 | TGCGCCAGCAGCTTGGGGGCAGTGAACACTGAAGCTTTCTTT | CASSLGAVNTEAFF
NA | few | TRBJ1-2 | TRBV14 | TGTGCCAGCAGCCATCCTTCCCCGGACGATTCTCTCTATGGCTACACCTTC | CASSHPSPDDSLYGYTF
NA | NA | TRBJ1-5 | TRBV5-5 | TGTGCCAGCAGCTTGTATGGTAATATCAATCAGCCCCAGCATTTT | CASSLYGNINQPQHF
NA | many | TRBJ2-7 | TRBV5-5 | TGTGCCAGCAGCTTGGAAGCAGTCTACGAGCAGTACTTC | CASSLEAVYEQYF
TRBD1 | NA | TRBJ1-3 | TRBV10-3 | TGTGCCATCAGTAACAGGGGGCCTGGAAACACCATATATTTT | CAISNRGPGNTIYF
NA | few | TRBJ2-1 | TRBV12-3/TRBV12-4 | TGTGCCAGCAGTTTCAGAAGCGGTTGGGGGAATGAGCAGTTCTTC | CASSFRSGWGNEQFF